The clone carrying this T cell receptor (beta chain) was seen at least ten times. This CDR3 is built from 13 residues. In germline, CDR1 is SGHRS, CDR2 YFSETQ. V lost 2 bases and J lost 3, with 6 bases in between. This record comes from a study of T-cell reconstitution after alpha-beta-depleted transplantation in children. As it was prepared, the TCRbeta library received unique molecular identifiers. TCRdb re-called the PCR reads with MiXCR, one entry per CDR3 protein. This table has 490,000 or so distinct CDR3 sequences, around 13% appearing once. The specimen was PBMCs from the stem cell graft donor, collected from the stem cell graft. The source of this sequence is a human donor who donated a stem cell graft to a child with combined immunodeficiency. V gene TRBV5-1 combines with J gene TRBJ2-1; no definite D call. CDR3 in amino acids: CASSFPGYNEQFF. CDR3 DNA sequence: TGCGCCAGCAGCTTCCCCGGCTACAATGAGCAGTTCTTC.